This is a list of T cell receptor beta chains from one sample in a study of breast tumors, draining lymph nodes, adjacent tissues. MiXCR, applied by TCRdb to the multiplex PCR reads, yields one record per CDR3 protein. The sample contains some 130,000 distinct CDR3 sequences, around 20% of which appear only once. Sequenced material: axillary lymph node tissue. All receptors come from a female donor with breast cancer. Some clones in this sample may be carry-over from other donors' samples. CDR3s leave out the opening cysteine and the closing phenylalanine or tryptophan. Expanded clones are given a class, and other clones once, few, many or no size at all.

CDR3aa,v_gene,j_gene,abundance
SAPRTGGTDTQY,TRBV20-1,TRBJ2-3,many
ASSQGTQETQY,TRBV14,TRBJ2-5,many
ASSRRLAGGTYNEQF,TRBV5-1,TRBJ2-1,many
SASQGDQPQH,TRBV20-1,TRBJ1-5,many
ASSAGATSGEQF,TRBV27,TRBJ2-1,many
ASSLPGGVYVIQY,TRBV7-2,TRBJ2-4,.
ASSLELRDPEQY,TRBV11-2,TRBJ2-7,many
SATQGDSGNTIY,TRBV20-1,TRBJ1-3,many
ASKVLGSSYNEQF,TRBV19,TRBJ2-1,many
ASSDRGGRRDDGYT,TRBV19,TRBJ1-2,many
ASSFRTGSNQPQH,TRBV12-3/TRBV12-4,TRBJ1-5,few
SAETSGDSTDTQY,TRBV20-1,TRBJ2-3,many
AWSVGSTDMQY,TRBV30,TRBJ2-3,.
ASRAEQGTGELF,TRBV9,TRBJ2-2,.
SAAPGQGYEQY,TRBV20-1,TRBJ2-7,many